These T cell receptor beta chains were read from a single sample in a study of T cells in Graves' hyperthyroidism and ophthalmopathy. TCRdb reanalysed the multiplex PCR reads using MiXCR and keeps one entry per CDR3 protein. In the table there are 600,000 to 650,000 distinct CDR3 sequences, around 15% of which are singletons. Sequenced sample: blood. The source is a woman aged 25 to 39 with Graves' hyperthyroidism. CDR3s include the opening cysteine and the closing phenylalanine or tryptophan. A D gene is named only where the DNA matches it firmly. Clone size is not always given. Where it is, it says once, few, many or a class for expanded clones.

J gene: TRBJ2-7; V gene: TRBV5-1; D gene: TRBD1; clone size: many; CDR3 protein: CASSVQGAYYEQYF; CDR3 DNA: TGCGCCAGCAGCGTACAGGGGGCTTACTACGAGCAGTACTTC
J gene: TRBJ2-3; V gene: TRBV6-4; D gene: .; clone size: few; CDR3 protein: CASSDLLVSDTQYF; CDR3 DNA: TGTGCCAGCAGTGACTTACTAGTCTCAGATACGCAGTATTTT
J gene: TRBJ2-7; V gene: TRBV30; D gene: TRBD1; clone size: few; CDR3 protein: CAWRQGAGNEQYF; CDR3 DNA: TGTGCCTGGAGACAGGGGGCTGGAAACGAGCAGTACTTC
J gene: TRBJ2-7; V gene: TRBV20-1; D gene: TRBD2; clone size: few; CDR3 protein: CSAALAGGTGEQYF; CDR3 DNA: TGCAGTGCTGCTCTAGCGGGAGGGACCGGCGAGCAGTACTTC
J gene: TRBJ1-5; V gene: TRBV10-3; D gene: TRBD1; clone size: few; CDR3 protein: CAIRDTGTGGSQPQHF; CDR3 DNA: TGTGCCATCAGGGACACCGGGACAGGGGGCAGTCAGCCCCAGCATTTT
J gene: TRBJ2-1; V gene: TRBV12-3/TRBV12-4; D gene: TRBD2; clone size: many; CDR3 protein: CASSSHLAGLGNEQFF; CDR3 DNA: TGTGCCAGCAGTTCCCATCTAGCGGGGTTAGGGAATGAGCAGTTCTTC
J gene: TRBJ2-1; V gene: TRBV19; D gene: .; clone size: .; CDR3 protein: CASSTLVREQFF; CDR3 DNA: TGTGCCAGTAGTACGCTAGTACGAGAGCAGTTCTTC
J gene: TRBJ2-1; V gene: TRBV6-1; D gene: .; clone size: few; CDR3 protein: CASSWTAKYNEQFF; CDR3 DNA: TGTGCCAGCAGTTGGACAGCCAAGTACAATGAGCAGTTCTTC
J gene: TRBJ2-7; V gene: TRBV29-1; D gene: TRBD2; clone size: .; CDR3 protein: CSVSGVSSYEQYF; CDR3 DNA: TGCAGCGTTAGCGGGGTTAGCTCCTACGAGCAGTACTTC
J gene: TRBJ2-7; V gene: TRBV5-4; D gene: .; clone size: .; CDR3 protein: CASSLPLAGTGEQYF; CDR3 DNA: TGTGCCAGCAGCTTGCCCCTAGCGGGGACAGGGGAGCAGTACTTC
J gene: TRBJ1-1; V gene: TRBV27; D gene: .; clone size: few; CDR3 protein: CASARQVSNTEAFF; CDR3 DNA: TGTGCCAGCGCACGCCAGGTATCGAACACTGAAGCTTTCTTT
J gene: TRBJ1-6; V gene: TRBV2; D gene: TRBD1; clone size: many; CDR3 protein: CASSAVEGTGGSPLHF; CDR3 DNA: TGTGCCAGCAGTGCTGTTGAGGGGACAGGGGGTTCACCCCTCCACTTT
J gene: TRBJ2-1; V gene: TRBV5-5; D gene: .; clone size: few; CDR3 protein: CASSGGHLSSYNEQFF; CDR3 DNA: TGTGCCAGCAGCGGAGGCCACCTAAGCTCCTACAATGAGCAGTTCTTC
J gene: TRBJ2-2; V gene: TRBV28; D gene: TRBD2; clone size: few; CDR3 protein: CASSLISGGRGGELFF; CDR3 DNA: TGTGCCAGCAGTTTAATCTCGGGGGGACGAGGCGGGGAGCTGTTTTTT
J gene: TRBJ2-3; V gene: TRBV19; D gene: .; clone size: few; CDR3 protein: CASSIDGTPSTDTQYF; CDR3 DNA: TGTGCCAGTAGTATAGACGGGACTCCTAGCACAGATACGCAGTATTTT
J gene: TRBJ2-1; V gene: TRBV5-4; D gene: TRBD2; clone size: many; CDR3 protein: CASSLVAGGPYEQFF; CDR3 DNA: TGTGCCAGCAGCTTGGTAGCGGGAGGGCCATATGAGCAGTTCTTC
J gene: TRBJ1-5; V gene: TRBV24-1; D gene: TRBD1; clone size: few; CDR3 protein: CATSDSTGQGYQPQHF; CDR3 DNA: TGTGCCACCAGTGATTCAACGGGACAGGGGTATCAGCCCCAGCATTTT
J gene: TRBJ2-4; V gene: TRBV28; D gene: .; clone size: many; CDR3 protein: CASSSPGSAKNIQYF; CDR3 DNA: TGTGCCAGCAGTTCCCCCGGTTCAGCCAAAAACATTCAGTACTTC
J gene: TRBJ2-2; V gene: TRBV11-2; D gene: TRBD1; clone size: few; CDR3 protein: CASSRQGAVTGELFF; CDR3 DNA: TGTGCCAGCAGCCGACAGGGGGCAGTCACCGGGGAGCTGTTTTTT
J gene: TRBJ1-1; V gene: TRBV19; D gene: .; clone size: .; CDR3 protein: CATTVNTEAFF; CDR3 DNA: TGTGCCACAACAGTAAACACTGAAGCTTTCTTT
J gene: TRBJ2-3; V gene: TRBV9; D gene: .; clone size: few; CDR3 protein: CASSARPEAPTDTQYF; CDR3 DNA: TGTGCCAGCAGCGCCCGCCCAGAGGCACCCACAGATACGCAGTATTTT
J gene: TRBJ2-5; V gene: TRBV12-5; D gene: .; clone size: few; CDR3 protein: CASGTGTREETQYF; CDR3 DNA: TGTGCTAGTGGAACCGGGACTCGGGAAGAGACCCAGTACTTC
J gene: TRBJ2-7; V gene: TRBV28; D gene: .; clone size: many; CDR3 protein: CASSFKYSTYEQYF; CDR3 DNA: TGTGCCAGCAGTTTCAAATACTCCACCTACGAGCAGTACTTC
J gene: TRBJ2-4; V gene: TRBV7-2; D gene: .; clone size: many; CDR3 protein: CASSPKNIQYF; CDR3 DNA: TGTGCCAGCAGCCCGAAAAACATTCAGTACTTC
J gene: TRBJ1-1; V gene: TRBV9; D gene: .; clone size: .; CDR3 protein: CASSEGDRNTEAFF; CDR3 DNA: TGTGCCAGCAGCGAGGGAGATCGGAACACTGAAGCTTTCTTT
J gene: TRBJ1-4; V gene: TRBV5-1; D gene: TRBD1; clone size: few; CDR3 protein: CASKDRGHGNEKLFF; CDR3 DNA: TGCGCCAGCAAGGACAGGGGGCACGGTAATGAAAAACTGTTTTTT
J gene: TRBJ2-3; V gene: TRBV19; D gene: TRBD1; clone size: .; CDR3 protein: CASSPILGQGESTDTQYF; CDR3 DNA: TGTGCCAGTAGTCCCATCCTCGGACAGGGAGAAAGCACAGATACGCAGTATTTT
J gene: TRBJ2-1; V gene: TRBV19; D gene: .; clone size: .; CDR3 protein: CASTPTGNEQFF; CDR3 DNA: TGTGCCAGTACCCCGACAGGAAATGAGCAGTTCTTC
J gene: TRBJ2-1; V gene: TRBV7-8; D gene: TRBD2; clone size: few; CDR3 protein: CASSLDTSGRTYNEQFF; CDR3 DNA: TGTGCCAGCAGCCTGGACACTAGCGGGAGGACCTACAATGAGCAGTTCTTC